One T cell receptor beta chain is described in this entry. Its antigen is as yet unknown. These data belong to a study of cytomegalovirus exposure and HLA in healthy donors. Trimming took 5 bases from V and 9 from J, leaving 17 bases between them. The CDR3 loop spans 14 amino acids. Germline V gives CDR1 SEHNR, CDR2 FQNEAQ (reference sequence). Study results and caveats: Among the CMV-associated chains, three were confirmed in vitro as specific for CMV antigens. Excluded: some indistinguishable V segments such as TRBV6-2 and TRBV6-3. Prior analysis indicated that the majority of TCR beta V segments exhibited productivity approximately 87% or approximately 30% of the time.

PCR was performed using 60 Vbeta and 13 Jbeta primers. Sequencing was performed with immunoSEQ multiplex PCR; in TCRdb, only in-frame clones are kept and a portion is missing. The data contain tens of thousands of clones, about 75% of them seen just once; the ten biggest clones take up about 2.2%. The receptor was derived from a man aged 40-50 years in good health and CMV-seronegative. Source material: PBMCs. The rearrangement uses TRBV7-9 and TRBJ2-1, with D possibly matching TRBD1 (6 bases). CDR3 sequence (DNA): TGTGCCAGCAGCAGCCGGGACACGTCGGGTGAGCAGTTCTTC. It specifies CASSSRDTSGEQFF.